The 31 T cell receptor beta chains listed next were all sequenced from one sample in a study of T cell changes during pregnancy in multiple sclerosis. The assay was immunoSEQ multiplex PCR, and TCRdb's table has in-frame clones only and misses some. The repertoire holds some 60,000 clones, about nine tenths seen once, with approximately 2.3% in the top ten. The specimen was peripheral blood, collected in the first trimester of pregnancy. These receptor sequences come from a female donor in good health, enrolled as a control in a pregnancy study.

The chain uses TRBV27 and TRBJ1-1; TRBD1 might be the D (6 bases). CDR1 is MNHEY, CDR2 SMNVEV, per germline (reference sequence). The length of the CDR3 is 16 residues. V lost 2 bases and J 1 base, leaving 14 bases between the germline ends. As DNA, the CDR3 is TGTGCCAGCAGTTTAACAGGGATGAGAGGGAACACTGAAGCTTTCTTT. It encodes CASSLTGMRGNTEAFF.

This chain links TRBV28 with TRBJ2-7; 8 bases map to TRBD2. Germline V CDR1 and CDR2: MDHEN, SYDVKM. V dropped 6 bases and J dropped 3; count of bases not matched to a gene: 7. The CDR3 length is 14 residues. The chain's CDR3 is CASSPTGGDYEQYF. The DNA of the CDR3 is TGTGCCAGCAGCCCTACGGGGGGGGACTACGAGCAGTACTTC.

There are a few counts of this clone. The chain uses TRBV9 and TRBJ1-1; D is possibly TRBD1 (6 bases). V lost 3 bases to trimming and J lost 1 base, with 16 bases between them. This CDR3 comprises 16 residues. Per the germline V gene, CDR1 is SGDLS and CDR2 is YYNGEE. CDR3 bases: TGTGCCAGCAGCGAAGGAATACAGGGACCGAACACTGAAGCTTTCTTT. Protein: CASSEGIQGPNTEAFF. The full variable domain, its missing parts supplied by reference TRBV9 and TRBJ1-1, is DSGVTQTPKHLITATGQRVTLRCSPRSGDLSVYWYQQSLDQGLQFLIQYYNGEERAKGNILERFSAQQFPDLHSELNLSSLELGDSALYFCASSEGIQGPNTEAFFGQGTRLTVV.

The V and J genes are TRBV6-1 and TRBJ1-4; maybe TRBD1 (5 bases). This CDR3 is 17 amino acids long. Looked up from germline, CDR1 is MNHNS and CDR2 is SASEGT. V lost 4 bases to trimming and J lost 3 bases, with 18 bases between them. Here the CDR3 reads CASSALTSGLANEKLFF. The CDR3 bases are TGTGCCAGCAGTGCTTTAACCTCAGGGTTAGCTAATGAAAAACTGTTTTTT.

In this sample, this clone turned up once. The J gene is TRBJ2-3, the V gene TRBV9; 9 nucleotides align to TRBD2. Germline-derived CDR1 and CDR2 are SGDLS and YYNGEE. V dropped 1 base and J dropped 2; count of bases not matched to a gene: 11. The CDR3 has 18 residues. The CDR3 nucleotides are TGTGCCAGCAGCGTAAGGTCCGGTCTAGCGGGAACCACAGATACGCAGTATTTT. It translates to CASSVRSGLAGTTDTQYF.

J is TRBJ2-3 and V is TRBV7-9; 7 positions agree with TRBD1. The germline CDR1 and CDR2 sequences are SEHNR and FQNEAQ (reference sequence). V was clipped by 4 bases and J by 4 bases; unmatched bases: 8. The CDR3 has 15 amino acids. The CDR3 DNA sequence: TGTGCCAGCAGCTACGACAGGGCGTCGGCAGATACGCAGTATTTT. It yields the protein CASSYDRASADTQYF.

The J gene is TRBJ2-5, the V gene TRBV19, with TRBD2 identical over 7 bases. V lost 3 bases and J lost 5; bases outside the gene matches: 15. This CDR3 contains 17 residues. Germline CDR1 LNHDA, CDR2 SQIVND (reference sequence). The DNA of the CDR3 is TGTGCCAGTAGTATGGGCTTGACCGTAGGACTAGAGGAGACCCAGTACTTC. This sequence encodes CASSMGLTVGLEETQYF.

The chain has TRBV18 and TRBJ2-7, with 9 bases fitting TRBD2. Germline V lookup: CDR1 KGHSH, CDR2 LQKENI. V lost 3 bases to trimming and J lost 6 bases; unmatched junction nucleotides: 12. This CDR3 contains 16 residues. This CDR3 reads CASSPGERGAPGEQYF. In DNA form, the CDR3 reads TGTGCCAGCTCACCGGGGGAGCGGGGGGCCCCCGGCGAGCAGTACTTC.

The chain is built from TRBV19 and TRBJ1-2; no reliable D call. Germline-derived CDR1 and CDR2 are LNHDA and SQIVND (reference sequence). CDR3 size: 11 residues. Trimming pared 7 bases from V and 7 bases from J, leaving 10 bases between. CDR3 sequence: CASKFGSGYTF. The CDR3 DNA reads TGTGCCAGTAAGTTCGGTAGTGGCTACACCTTC.

This chain joins TRBV6-1 and TRBJ2-7, with D possibly being TRBD1 (6 bases). The CDR3 has 18 amino acids. Germline CDR1 MNHNS, CDR2 SASEGT. Trimming pared 4 bases from V and 0 bases from J, leaving 22 bases between. The CDR3 spells CASSALPADRLSSYEQYF. In DNA form, the CDR3 reads TGTGCCAGCAGTGCACTCCCCGCCGACAGGCTTTCCTCCTACGAGCAGTACTTC.

This clone was observed a few times. CDR3 sequence: CASSQVRGLTEAFF. The CDR3 DNA sequence: TGTGCCAGCAGCCAAGTGAGGGGGCTCACTGAAGCTTTCTTT. The V call is TRBV14, the J call TRBJ1-1; TRBD1 matches 7 bases. CDR3 size: 14 residues. CDR1 and CDR2 from the germline V gene are SGHDN and FVKESK. J lost 4 bases, V lost 1 base, and 3 bases had no gene match.

The chain is built from TRBV5-1 and TRBJ2-1; the match to TRBD2 covers 11 bases. V was pared by 1 base and J by 6 bases, with 3 bases of the junction left unmatched. CDR1 and CDR2 (germline): SGHRS, YFSETQ. CDR3 length: 15 amino acids. CDR3 protein: CASSLIAGGPNEQFF. In DNA, the CDR3 is TGCGCCAGCAGCTTGATAGCGGGAGGGCCCAATGAGCAGTTCTTC.

V and J are TRBV25-1 and TRBJ2-2; D is ambiguous. The CDR3 sequence is 13 residues long. V lost 5 bases and J 6 bases, leaving 10 bases between the germline ends. Germline-derived CDR1 and CDR2 are MGHDK and SYGVNS. The CDR3 DNA follows: TGTGCCAGCAGTTACAGAGACCCCGGGGAGCTGTTTTTT. It translates to CASSYRDPGELFF.

There are a few counts of this clone. The chain is built from TRBV20-1 and TRBJ2-5; D remains ambiguous. This CDR3 is 11 amino acids long. Trimming cost V 6 bases and J 2 bases, with 7 bases left between them. Germline assignment: CDR1 DFQATT and CDR2 SNEGSKA (reference sequence). CDR3 coding DNA: TGCAGTGCCACGACACAAGAGACCCAGTACTTC. Its translation is CSATTQETQYF.

The V call is TRBV5-1, the J call TRBJ1-6; 8 bases align to TRBD1. The ends lost 4 bases at V and 12 bases at J; junction bases unmatched: 18. The CDR3 consists of 17 residues. Germline V gives CDR1 SGHRS, CDR2 YFSETQ. CDR3 in amino acids: CASSHGGAGGDYKPLHF. CDR3 coding DNA: TGCGCCAGCAGCCACGGCGGGGCAGGGGGCGATTATAAACCCCTCCACTTT.

The chain recombines TRBV4-2 with TRBJ1-1; D possibly corresponds to TRBD1 (5 bases). Germline V gene data show CDR1 as LGHNA and CDR2 as YNFKEQ. V gave up 0 bases and J gave up 7 bases, with 12 bases separating them. This CDR3 is 14 amino acids long. The chain's CDR3 is CASSQDPQGGEAFF. The CDR3 nucleotides read TGTGCCAGCAGCCAAGATCCCCAGGGAGGTGAAGCTTTCTTT.

The table lists this clone with a count of one. The rearrangement uses TRBV6-5 and TRBJ2-7, with TRBD1 matching 7 bases. J lost 5 bases, V lost 8 bases, and 15 bases had no gene match. In germline, CDR1 is MNHEY, CDR2 SVGAGI. The CDR3 contains 15 residues. This chain's CDR3 is CASRPSTGKFHEQYF. The CDR3 DNA follows: TGTGCCAGCCGCCCCTCGACAGGGAAGTTCCACGAGCAGTACTTC.

CDR3 protein: CASSRQAYEQYF. The CDR3 nucleotides are TGTGCCAGCAGCCGACAGGCCTACGAGCAGTACTTC. V usage is TRBV7-6 and J usage is TRBJ2-7, with D maybe TRBD1 (6 bases). V was cut by 5 bases and J by 2 bases, with 7 bases left in between. The CDR3 runs 12 residues. Germline CDR1 reads SGHVS; CDR2 reads FNYEAQ.

This clone showed up just once. This chain links TRBV27 with TRBJ1-1; 9 bases match TRBD1. CDR1 and CDR2 from the germline V gene are MNHEY and SMNVEV (reference sequence). The J segment lost 7 bases and the V segment lost 6 bases, leaving 6 bases of the junction unmatched. This CDR3 comprises 13 residues. For the CDR3, the DNA is TGTGCCAGCAGCACTGGACAGGGGTATGAAGCTTTCTTT. Its protein product is CASSTGQGYEAFF.

This clone showed up just once. The J gene is TRBJ2-5, the V gene TRBV6-6; D is possibly TRBD1 (6 bases). The closer fit of TRBJ2-7 to the DNA end suggests the J call may be wrong. The CDR3 spans 14 residues. CDR1 MNHNY and CDR2 SVGAGI come from the germline V gene (reference sequence). The CDR3 DNA follows: TGTGCCAGCAGTTACGACACAGGGTACTACGAGCAGTACTTC. Encoded protein: CASSYDTGYYEQYF.

This chain connects TRBV6-1 to TRBJ1-2; 7 nucleotides line up with TRBD1. With V trimmed by 2 bases and J by 4 bases, 7 bases remained unmatched. Germline V gene lookup returns CDR1 MNHNS and CDR2 SASEGT. This CDR3 comprises 15 residues. The CDR3 DNA reads as TGTGCCAGCAGTGAATTGATAGGGGGCGCCTATGGCTACACCTTC. Protein: CASSELIGGAYGYTF.

This clone is a singleton in its sample. The rearrangement uses TRBV6-5 and TRBJ2-2, with D possibly being TRBD2 (5 bases). Germline CDR1 reads MNHEY; CDR2 reads SVGAGI. CDR3 size: 15 residues. Trimming took off 10 bases at V and 3 bases at J, with 18 bases between the two ends. The DNA for the CDR3 is TGTGCCACTACACCGGGATCCCTTCACACCGGGGAGCTGTTTTTT. Translation gives CATTPGSLHTGELFF.

This chain joins TRBV7-6 and TRBJ1-2; 10 bases are a match to TRBD1. The junction had 3 bases not matched to a gene; V was cut back by 4 bases and J by 4 bases. The CDR3 loop spans 14 amino acids. Germline lookup yields CDR1 SGHVS and CDR2 FNYEAQ. The CDR3 spells CASSSRTGGYGYTF. The CDR3 nucleotides read TGTGCCAGCAGCTCAAGGACAGGGGGCTATGGCTACACCTTC.

Details on this clone: Other nucleotide sequences in the sample specify the same CDR3. This rearrangement joins TRBV28 to TRBJ1-5; D is perhaps TRBD1 (5 bases). V gave up 3 bases and J gave up 7 bases, with 7 bases separating them. The germline CDR1 and CDR2 sequences are MDHEN and SYDVKM. This CDR3 has 12 amino acids. CDR3 nucleotides: TGTGCCAGCAGTTTGGGGGGGCAGCCCCAGCATTTT. This codes for CASSLGGQPQHF.

V gene TRBV29-1 combines with J gene TRBJ2-7, with D possibly being TRBD2 (5 bases). Between the trimmed V and J ends, which lost 6 bases and 0 bases, there was a span of 15 bases. This CDR3 has 14 amino acids. Germline CDR1 and CDR2: SQVTM and ANQGSEA. The CDR3 region is CSVSGGLSSYEQYF. The DNA of the CDR3 is TGCAGCGTCTCGGGCGGGCTGAGCTCCTACGAGCAGTACTTC.

V and J are TRBV29-1 and TRBJ1-2, with D possibly being TRBD1 (6 bases). Per germline, CDR1 SQVTM and CDR2 ANQGSEA. This CDR3 is 11 amino acids long. Deletions cut 4 bases from V and 8 bases from J, with 11 bases between. CDR3 sequence: CSVGQAGGYTF. In nucleotides, the CDR3 is TGCAGCGTTGGACAGGCCGGGGGCTACACCTTC.

V gene TRBV7-8 combines with J gene TRBJ1-6; D uncertain. This CDR3 comprises 16 residues. V was clipped by 0 bases and J by 6 bases, with 12 bases between them. Per the germline V gene, CDR1 is SGHVS and CDR2 is FQNEAQ. The CDR3 DNA follows: TGTGCCAGCAGCTTAGCGGAGGGTTTGGGTAATTCACCCCTCCACTTT. Protein product: CASSLAEGLGNSPLHF.

The chain uses TRBV9 and TRBJ2-3; D possibly corresponds to TRBD2 (5 bases). The CDR3 extends over 12 amino acids. In germline, CDR1 is SGDLS, CDR2 YYNGEE. V lost 8 bases and J 3 bases, leaving 10 bases between the germline ends. CDR3 protein: CASSRETDTQYF. CDR3 bases: TGTGCCAGTAGTAGGGAGACAGATACGCAGTATTTT.

The rearrangement uses TRBV9 and TRBJ1-1; 8 bases agree with TRBD1. V lost 0 bases, J lost 4 bases, and 5 bases stayed unmatched. The CDR3 totals 15 residues. CDR1 SGDLS and CDR2 YYNGEE come from the germline V gene. The CDR3 loop reads CASSVVGTGVTEAFF. The CDR3 DNA reads as TGTGCCAGCAGCGTAGTCGGGACAGGAGTCACTGAAGCTTTCTTT.

This clone came up a few times. The chain recombines TRBV5-6 with TRBJ1-2; 10 positions agree with TRBD1. This CDR3 is 13 amino acids long. Germline CDR1 SGHDT, CDR2 YYEEEE. Trimming cost V 4 bases and J 8 bases; bases outside gene matches: 5. This CDR3 reads CASSLTGGEGYTF. CDR3 nucleotide sequence: TGTGCCAGCAGCCTGACAGGGGGCGAAGGCTACACCTTC.

This chain connects TRBV6-6 to TRBJ1-5, with D perhaps matching TRBD1 (5 bases). Trimming removed 6 bases at V and 11 bases at J, with 14 bases between. The CDR3 spans 12 residues. Per the germline V gene, CDR1 is MNHNY and CDR2 is SVGAGI (reference sequence). Here the CDR3 DNA reads TGTGCCAGCAGCCTAATGACACAGGCCCAGCATTTT. Its protein product is CASSLMTQAQHF.